Listed below are T cell receptor beta chains from one sample, sequenced in a study of human T cells and chemical hapten exposure. TCRdb ran MiXCR on the RACE reads and lists one entry per CDR3 protein. The data contain around 380,000 distinct CDR3 sequences, 4.8% of them seen just once; the ten biggest clones take up about 2.1%. Material: whole blood, obtained in connection with sensitization to the hapten diphenylcyclopropenone (DPC). The receptors come from a woman aged 45-60 years with alopecia areata. Some clones in this sample may be carry-over from other donors' samples. Each CDR3 is given with its conserved first and last residue. The D gene is left open where the match is weak. Some rows mark clone size as missing; the rest say once, few, many or name a class of expanded clone.

V gene: TRBV12-3/TRBV12-4; D gene: TRBD1; J gene: TRBJ1-1; clone size: many; CDR3 DNA: TGTGCCAGCAAACCACAGGGGGGGAACACTGAAGCTTTCTTT; CDR3 protein: CASKPQGGNTEAFF
V gene: TRBV5-1; D gene: NA; J gene: TRBJ1-6; clone size: many; CDR3 DNA: TGCGCCAGCAGCTTGGATAGTGACTATAATTCACCCCTCCACTTT; CDR3 protein: CASSLDSDYNSPLHF
V gene: TRBV9; D gene: TRBD2; J gene: TRBJ2-1; clone size: few; CDR3 DNA: TGTGCCAGCAGCGTAGAACAAGCGGGGGGTAATGAGCAGTTCTTC; CDR3 protein: CASSVEQAGGNEQFF
V gene: TRBV7-6; D gene: NA; J gene: TRBJ1-4; clone size: NA; CDR3 DNA: TGTGCCAGCAGCCTGCGAGGGGGTTATGAAAAACTGTTTTTT; CDR3 protein: CASSLRGGYEKLFF
V gene: TRBV20-1; D gene: NA; J gene: TRBJ2-4; clone size: few; CDR3 DNA: TGCAGTGCTAGAGATCTCCGCTTAGCCAAAAACATTCAGTACTTC; CDR3 protein: CSARDLRLAKNIQYF
V gene: TRBV12-3/TRBV12-4; D gene: NA; J gene: TRBJ1-5; clone size: many; CDR3 DNA: TGTGCCAGCAGTTCCCAGATCTACCAGCCCCAGCATTTT; CDR3 protein: CASSSQIYQPQHF
V gene: TRBV20-1; D gene: TRBD1; J gene: TRBJ1-5; clone size: few; CDR3 DNA: TGCAGTGCTAGAGAATACCAGGGGGTACAGCCCCAGCATTTT; CDR3 protein: CSAREYQGVQPQHF
V gene: TRBV6-1; D gene: NA; J gene: TRBJ2-7; clone size: many; CDR3 DNA: TGTGCCAGCAGTGAGGTGCCCGGAGAATGGGAGCAGTACTTC; CDR3 protein: CASSEVPGEWEQYF
V gene: TRBV24-1; D gene: NA; J gene: TRBJ1-5; clone size: few; CDR3 DNA: TGTGCCACCAGTGATTCTGGCAGTGGGAATCAGCCCCAGCATTTT; CDR3 protein: CATSDSGSGNQPQHF
V gene: TRBV11-1; D gene: TRBD1; J gene: TRBJ2-5; clone size: few; CDR3 DNA: TGTGCCAGCAGTTCTACGGGACAGGAACAAGAGACCCAGTACTTC; CDR3 protein: CASSSTGQEQETQYF
V gene: TRBV2; D gene: NA; J gene: TRBJ2-3; clone size: few; CDR3 DNA: TGTGCCAGCAGTGCCCGACCAGGGGGCACAGATACGCAGTATTTT; CDR3 protein: CASSARPGGTDTQYF
V gene: TRBV5-5; D gene: TRBD2; J gene: TRBJ2-1; clone size: many; CDR3 DNA: TGTGCCAGCAGCGCAAGACAGGAGACTAGCGGGAATAGCGTTTGGTTCTTC; CDR3 protein: CASSARQETSGNSVWFF
V gene: TRBV9; D gene: NA; J gene: TRBJ2-3; clone size: few; CDR3 DNA: TGTGCCAGCAGCGTAGATCGGAGAGATACGCAGTATTTT; CDR3 protein: CASSVDRRDTQYF
V gene: TRBV9; D gene: TRBD1; J gene: TRBJ2-5; clone size: many; CDR3 DNA: TGTGCCAGCAGCCCCCCTCAGGGGGAAGAGACCCAGTACTTC; CDR3 protein: CASSPPQGEETQYF
V gene: TRBV2; D gene: NA; J gene: TRBJ2-1; clone size: few; CDR3 DNA: TGTGCCAGCAGTGAAGTAGTACCCGCCCGGGATGAGCAGTTCTTC; CDR3 protein: CASSEVVPARDEQFF
V gene: TRBV3-1; D gene: NA; J gene: TRBJ1-3; clone size: many; CDR3 DNA: TGTGCCAGCAGCCAAGTAGGTCAGGGAACTTCAGGAAACACCATATATTTT; CDR3 protein: CASSQVGQGTSGNTIYF
V gene: TRBV6-1; D gene: NA; J gene: TRBJ1-2; clone size: NA; CDR3 DNA: TGTGCCAGCAGTTCAAACGGCCAGGGGAACTATGGCTACACCTTC; CDR3 protein: CASSSNGQGNYGYTF
V gene: TRBV2; D gene: TRBD1; J gene: TRBJ2-5; clone size: NA; CDR3 DNA: TGTGCCAGCACCAGGGGGAGTAGGGAGACCCAGTACTTC; CDR3 protein: CASTRGSRETQYF
V gene: TRBV20-1; D gene: NA; J gene: TRBJ2-3; clone size: many; CDR3 DNA: TGCAGTGCTGGCCCACCGACGGGAGTAGATACGCAGTATTTT; CDR3 protein: CSAGPPTGVDTQYF
V gene: TRBV5-1; D gene: TRBD2; J gene: TRBJ2-3; clone size: NA; CDR3 DNA: TGCGCCAGCAGCCCTTCGACTAGCGTGGATACGCAGTATTTT; CDR3 protein: CASSPSTSVDTQYF
V gene: TRBV5-1; D gene: TRBD1; J gene: TRBJ1-1; clone size: many; CDR3 DNA: TGCGCCAGCAGCTTGGTTCTAGGGGGCGCAAGCACTGAAGCTTTCTTT; CDR3 protein: CASSLVLGGASTEAFF
V gene: TRBV5-6; D gene: TRBD2; J gene: TRBJ2-7; clone size: many; CDR3 DNA: TGTGCCAGCAGCTTGGCCCCTCCCGGGGGGGAGCAGTACTTC; CDR3 protein: CASSLAPPGGEQYF
V gene: TRBV7-2; D gene: NA; J gene: TRBJ2-3; clone size: NA; CDR3 DNA: TGTGCCAGCAGCCCTCGGACGGCCCATAGCACAGATACGCAGTATTTT; CDR3 protein: CASSPRTAHSTDTQYF
V gene: TRBV3-1; D gene: TRBD2; J gene: TRBJ2-3; clone size: NA; CDR3 DNA: TGTGCCAGCAGCCTGGGACTAGGGACCGCAGATACGCAGTATTTT; CDR3 protein: CASSLGLGTADTQYF